This entry is about one T cell receptor beta chain. Those who participated ranged in age from roughly 18 to 90 years and resided in approximately 23 US areas. This entry is derived from a study of blood T cell repertoires in COVID-19. Data came from immunoSEQ multiplex PCR; TCRdb stores just in-frame clones and leaves some out. The sample yields about 230,000 clones, roughly nine tenths seen once. Looked up from germline, CDR1 is ENHRY and CDR2 is SYGVKD. V shed 7 bases and J shed 0 bases, with 12 bases lying between them. The CDR3 spans 14 residues. This chain joins TRBV10-3 and TRBJ1-2; D gene uncertain. This clonotype originated in a woman aged 45-65 years in a cohort exposed to, infected with or recovered from COVID-19 (not recorded which). Specimen: PBMCs or T cells enriched from blood (not recorded which). CDR3 protein: CAIKPVGANYGYTF. In DNA form, the CDR3 reads TGTGCCATCAAACCGGTAGGAGCTAACTATGGCTACACCTTC.